The sequence of this TCR beta chain was determined in a study of blood T cell repertoires in COVID-19. A word on this clone: The same CDR3 also results from other DNA sequences found in this sample.

The germline V and J ends were trimmed by 3 bases and 7 bases, with 6 bases remaining between them. Germline CDR1 LNHDA, CDR2 SQIVND (reference sequence). The CDR3 totals 12 residues. TCRdb's copy holds only in-frame clones and misses some; the assay was immunoSEQ multiplex PCR. The table has some 400,000 clones, 90% seen once; the top ten hold around 7%. This TCR came from a man between 18 and 29 years old with active or convalescent COVID-19. J is TRBJ2-2 and V is TRBV19; D is perhaps TRBD1 (6 bases). Material for sequencing was peripheral blood. The CDR3 sequence is CASSIRGGELFF. The CDR3 region has the DNA TGTGCCAGTAGTATCAGGGGCGGGGAGCTGTTTTTT.